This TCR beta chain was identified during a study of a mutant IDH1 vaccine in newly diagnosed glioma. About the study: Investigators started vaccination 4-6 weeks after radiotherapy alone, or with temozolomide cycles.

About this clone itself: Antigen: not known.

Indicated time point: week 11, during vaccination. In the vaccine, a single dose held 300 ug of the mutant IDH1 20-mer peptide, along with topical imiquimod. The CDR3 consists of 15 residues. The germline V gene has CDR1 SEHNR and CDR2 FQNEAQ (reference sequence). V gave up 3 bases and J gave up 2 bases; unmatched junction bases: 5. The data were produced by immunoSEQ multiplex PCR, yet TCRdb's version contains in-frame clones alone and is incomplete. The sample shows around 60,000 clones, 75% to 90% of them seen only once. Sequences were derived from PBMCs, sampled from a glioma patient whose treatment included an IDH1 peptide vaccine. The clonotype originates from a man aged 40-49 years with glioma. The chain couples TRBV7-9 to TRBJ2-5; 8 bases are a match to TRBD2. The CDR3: CASSFSTSGQETQYF. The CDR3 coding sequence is TGTGCCAGCAGCTTTTCCACTAGCGGACAAGAGACCCAGTACTTC.